The 7 T cell receptor beta chains listed next were all sequenced from one sample in a study of T cell responses to AZD1222 COVID-19 vaccine listed by TCRdb under 2021. In light of the paper, this sample's time point label describes: baseline before first vaccination. Library construction relied on the immunoSEQ multiplex PCR assay. As stored in TCRdb, this immuneACCESS dataset retains in-frame rearrangements with V and J assigned. A fraction of the clones does not appear; measured against another copy, unresolved V genes explain less than half of the discrepancy, and the remainder lacks a known reason. For this sample there are some 140,000 clones; 85% to 90% appear just once. The top ten hold over 1.5% of the sample. Sequencing used peripheral blood, obtained on day 0 of AZD1222 vaccination. Source of these receptors: an adult in good health.

The V call is TRBV27, the J call TRBJ2-3; 9 nucleotides agree with TRBD2. This CDR3 contains 16 residues. Germline CDR1 MNHEY, CDR2 SMNVEV (reference sequence). After removal of 3 bases from V and 4 bases from J, the junction contained 8 bases not matched to a gene. The CDR3 spells CASSLPGTSPADTQYF. The CDR3 DNA is TGTGCCAGCAGTTTGCCCGGGACTAGCCCGGCAGATACGCAGTATTTT.

The chain is built from TRBV29-1 and TRBJ1-1; tentatively, D is TRBD1 (6 bases). CDR3 length equals 15 residues. Trimming left V 3 bases short and J 4 bases short, with 18 bases between. Germline V gives CDR1 SQVTM, CDR2 ANQGSEA. CDR3 region: CSVDLAGEVGTEAFF. The DNA of the CDR3 is TGCAGCGTTGATCTGGCAGGGGAAGTGGGCACTGAAGCTTTCTTT.

This clone was counted a few times. V is TRBV7-9 and J is TRBJ2-6, with 7 bases identical to TRBD1. Germline V gene sequence: CDR1 SEHNR, CDR2 FQNEAQ (reference sequence). Losses at the gene ends were 5 bases for V and 0 bases for J; bases not matched to a gene: 7. This CDR3 comprises 17 residues. The chain's CDR3 is CASSRGQVGSGANVLTF. CDR3 coding DNA: TGTGCCAGCAGCCGAGGACAGGTGGGCTCTGGGGCCAACGTCCTGACTTTC.

The chain links TRBV27 to TRBJ1-6; D not resolved. This CDR3 has 16 amino acids. In germline, CDR1 is MNHEY, CDR2 SMNVEV (reference sequence). V lost 8 bases, J lost 7 bases, and 21 bases lay in between. The CDR3 loop reads CASSLRARNMNSPLHF. The CDR3 DNA reads TGTGCCAGCTCCCTTCGGGCGAGAAACATGAATTCACCCCTCCACTTT.

The rearrangement uses TRBV19 and TRBJ1-6; D unclear. This CDR3 is 12 amino acids long. Germline loops: CDR1 LNHDA, CDR2 SQIVND (reference sequence). Deletions cut 5 bases from V and 10 bases from J, with 9 bases between. In DNA form, the CDR3 reads TGTGCCAGTAGTCCCCTTCGCTCACCCCTCCACTTT. This translates into CASSPLRSPLHF.

The chain combines TRBV14 with TRBJ1-3; TRBD1 aligns across 7 bases. Unmatched junction bases numbered 11, after V lost 0 bases and J lost 0 bases. The CDR3 totals 19 residues. Germline V lookup: CDR1 SGHDN, CDR2 FVKESK. The CDR3 spells CASSQDFRAGGTSGNTIYF. Here the CDR3 DNA reads TGTGCCAGCAGCCAAGATTTTAGGGCAGGGGGTACCTCTGGAAACACCATATATTTT.

J is TRBJ2-5 and V is TRBV6-1; 9 bases map to TRBD2. Trimming cost V 4 bases and J 5 bases; bases outside gene matches: 11. The V gene's germline CDR1 is MNHNS and CDR2 SASEGT. The CDR3 contains 16 residues. The DNA for the CDR3 is TGTGCCAGCAGTGCCGTGGCGGGAGGGAGCCTTGAGACCCAGTACTTC. Amino acid sequence: CASSAVAGGSLETQYF.